Presented here are 24 T cell receptor beta chains from one specimen sequenced in a study of T cell clonality in common variable immunodeficiency. The antigens of these receptors remain unknown. Assay used: immunoSEQ multiplex PCR; TCRdb lists only in-frame clones, some missing. The sample is made up of about 20,000 clones, none counted only once. Study-wide points: In common variable immunodeficiency, TCR beta chains reportedly carried fewer deletions and N-nucleotide insertions.

Input material: peripheral blood mononuclear cells. These TCRs come from a human donor with common variable immunodeficiency.

In regard to this clone: Coverage ceases 3 residues before the CDR3 finishes, and the germline J gene fills in the end. The rearrangement joins TRBV19 to TRBJ1-5, with 9 nucleotides matching TRBD1. After removal of 4 bases from V and 4 bases from J, the junction contained 8 bases not matched to a gene. The V gene's germline CDR1 is LNHDA and CDR2 SQIVND (reference sequence). The CDR3 has 16 residues. The sequenced CDR3 bases are TGTGCCAGTAGTACTCGAGCCGGGACAGGGAATCAGCCC. Its protein product is CASSTRAGTGNQP. The full CDR3 protein is CASSTRAGTGNQPQHF.

This clone was seen only a few times. The CDR3 is cut off 3 residues early in the read; its end comes from the germline J gene. The chain links TRBV7-2 to TRBJ1-4, with D uncertain. The V and J ends lost 9 bases and 2 bases respectively, with 7 bases between them. Germline values: CDR1 SGHTA, CDR2 FQGNSA. CDR3 length: 12 residues. CDR3 DNA, as far as it was read: TGTGCCAGTAGTTGGACTAATGAAAAA. Translation gives CASSWTNEK. The CDR3 in full is CASSWTNEKLFF.

Concerning this clone itself: The sequenced fragment ends 3 residues before the CDR3 boundary, so the rest is inferred from the germline J gene. The rearrangement joins TRBV19 to TRBJ2-1; the match to TRBD2 covers 7 bases. The V gene end was trimmed by 4 bases and the J gene end by 3 bases; junction bases not matched to a gene: 9. The CDR3 has 16 residues. The germline gives CDR1 LNHDA, CDR2 SQIVND (reference sequence). The CDR3 DNA, read in part, is TGTGCCAGTAGTACACCCATAGCGGGCCACTACAATGAG. Its protein is CASSTPIAGHYNE. The whole CDR3 reads CASSTPIAGHYNEQFF.

Turning to this clone: The read finishes 3 residues shy of the CDR3 end, and the germline J gene is used to complete it. The gene calls are TRBV6-2 or TRBV6-3 and TRBJ1-6; D is uncertain. Germline V CDR1 and CDR2: MNHEY, SVGEGT. Trimming stripped 6 bases from V and 6 bases from J, with 12 bases between. This CDR3 is built from 14 residues. The CDR3 region is CASSPNSFNSPLHF. CDR3 DNA, as far as it was read: TGTGCCAGCAGCCCTAACAGTTTTAATTCACCC.

On this clone: The read finishes 3 residues shy of the CDR3 end, and the germline J gene is used to complete it. The V call is TRBV18, the J call TRBJ1-4; 8 positions match TRBD1. The ends lost 3 bases at V and 1 base at J; junction bases unmatched: 7. From germline, CDR1 is KGHSH and CDR2 LQKENI. CDR3 length: 17 residues. The CDR3 loop reads CASSPFGQGITNEKLFF. Partial CDR3 DNA: TGTGCCAGCTCACCCTTTGGACAGGGAATAACTAATGAAAAA.

On this clone itself: The read is 3 residues too short to cover the CDR3 end, so that end is filled in from the germline J gene. This chain links TRBV5-1 with TRBJ1-2, with D tentatively TRBD1 (6 bases). Per the germline V gene, CDR1 is SGHRS and CDR2 is YFSETQ. The CDR3 has 14 residues. V shed 3 bases and J shed 1 base, with 10 bases lying between them. CDR3 loop: CASSSTGDNYGYTF. The CDR3 DNA, read in part, is TGCGCCAGCAGCTCGACAGGTGATAACTATGGC.

This clone was counted only a few times. Sequencing ends 3 residues short of the CDR3 end; the germline J gene provides the rest. The J gene is TRBJ2-3, the V gene TRBV30, with D unresolved. CDR1 and CDR2 from the germline V gene are GTSNPN and SVGIG (reference sequence). The V gene lost 0 bases and the J gene lost 0 bases, with 7 bases spanning the gap. There are 14 residues in the CDR3. CDR3 region: CAWSVVGSTDTQYF. The CDR3 DNA, read in part, is TGTGCCTGGAGTGTAGTCGGGAGCACAGATACG. The entire variable domain, with the rest obtained from reference TRBV30 and TRBJ2-3, is as follows: SQTIHQWPATLVQPVGSPLSLECTVEGTSNPNLYWYRQAAGRGLQLLFYSVGIGQISSEVPQNLSASRPQDRQFILSSKKLLLSDSGFYLCAWSVVGSTDTQYFGPGTRLTVL.

This clone has just a few counts. Read sequence stops 3 residues before the CDR3 end, and the germline J gene provides the missing end. The sample has other DNA sequences that encode this CDR3 too. The chain joins TRBV18 to TRBJ1-2; 10 positions agree with TRBD1. Germline loops: CDR1 KGHSH, CDR2 LQKENI. The CDR3 totals 13 residues. Partial CDR3 DNA: TGTGCCAGCTCACCGGGACAGGGGACGGGC. It is translated as CASSPGQGTG. The full CDR3 sequence reads CASSPGQGTGYTF.

About this clone: The CDR3 end lies 3 residues beyond the end of the read and is filled in from the germline J gene. The V and J genes are TRBV6-4 and TRBJ1-6, with 7 bases aligning to TRBD1. The CDR3 is 14 amino acids. V shed 6 bases, J shed 6 bases, and the junction held 5 bases outside the gene matches. The germline CDR1 and CDR2 sequences are MRHNA and SNTAGT. CDR3 in amino acids: CASRTGSPNSPLHF. The CDR3 bases that were read are TGTGCCAGCAGGACAGGGAGTCCTAATTCACCC.

The sample holds a few counts of this clone. The read terminates 3 residues before the CDR3 end, so the remaining end is supplied by the germline J gene. The gene calls are TRBV19 and TRBJ1-5; TRBD1 is a possible D gene (5 bases). Trimming took off 7 bases at V and 6 bases at J, with 13 bases between the two ends. CDR1 and CDR2 from the germline V gene are LNHDA and SQIVND (reference sequence). The CDR3 runs to 13 residues. The CDR3 sequence: CASNTRVGQPQHF. CDR3 DNA, as far as it was read: TGTGCCAGTAATACCAGGGTCGGTCAGCCC. Supplemented by reference TRBV19 and TRBJ1-5, the full variable domain reads DGGITQSPKYLFRKEGQNVTLSCEQNLNHDAMYWYRQDPGQGLRLIYYSQIVNDFQKGDIAEGYSVSREKKESFPLTVTSAQKNPTAFYLCASNTRVGQPQHFGDGTRLSIL.

This clone was found a few times. The CDR3 end falls 3 residues outside the read, so it is completed with the germline J gene. The chain uses TRBV19 and TRBJ2-3; 7 bases are a match to TRBD1. Trimming cost V 6 bases and J 1 base; bases outside gene matches: 1. Germline V lookup: CDR1 LNHDA, CDR2 SQIVND (reference sequence). The CDR3 loop spans 13 amino acids. This CDR3 reads CASRGTGTDTQYF. The sequenced part of the CDR3 DNA is TGTGCCAGTAGGGGGACAGGCACAGATACG.

This clone was found many times. The CDR3 end is not reached by the read, which stops 3 residues before it; the germline J gene fills it in. This sequence joins TRBV5-1 and TRBJ1-1, with D possibly being TRBD1 (5 bases). V lost 4 bases and J 4 bases, leaving 14 bases between the germline ends. This CDR3 has 14 residues. From germline, CDR1 is SGHRS and CDR2 YFSETQ. CDR3 sequence: CASSVPGLSTEAFF. The covered CDR3 bases are TGCGCCAGCAGCGTCCCAGGGTTAAGCACTGAA.

This clone was detected only a few times. The CDR3 extends 3 residues past the end of the read, so its final part is completed from the germline J gene. V and J are TRBV19 and TRBJ2-7, with D perhaps matching TRBD1 (5 bases). V lost 0 bases and J lost 3, with 6 bases in between. CDR3 size: 13 residues. Germline V lookup: CDR1 LNHDA, CDR2 SQIVND (reference sequence). CDR3 region: CASSIEDSYEQYF. CDR3 bases read: TGTGCCAGTAGTATAGAAGACAGCTACGAG.

To note about this clone: The missing CDR3 end, 3 residues past where the read stops, is filled in from the germline J gene. V gene TRBV19 combines with J gene TRBJ2-1; 7 bases agree with TRBD2. CDR3 length equals 16 residues. Germline CDR1 is LNHDA and CDR2 is SQIVND (reference sequence). J lost 0 bases, V lost 3 bases, and 5 bases had no gene match. CDR3 in amino acids: CASSMYGGSSYNEQFF. The sequenced CDR3 bases are TGTGCCAGTAGTATGTATGGCGGGAGCTCCTACAATGAG.

On this clone itself: The read stops 3 residues short of the end of the CDR3; the missing end is completed from the germline J gene. This chain uses TRBV18 with TRBJ1-6; 9 bases align to TRBD1. Germline assignment: CDR1 KGHSH and CDR2 LQKENI. With V trimmed by 6 bases and J by 10 bases, 7 bases remained unmatched. This CDR3 spans 14 amino acids. The CDR3: CASSPDRGGSPLHF. The sequenced CDR3 bases are TGTGCCAGCTCCCCGGACAGGGGCGGATCACCC.

The covered CDR3 bases are TGCAGTGCTAGCTCGGGGGGTCTTGGAGAGACC. Residues: CSASSGGLGET. From start to end, the CDR3 is CSASSGGLGETQYF. The chain couples TRBV20-1 to TRBJ2-5; 7 bases map to TRBD2. The CDR3 end falls 3 residues outside the read, so it is completed with the germline J gene. The trim removed 3 bases at V and 4 bases at J, leaving 8 bases unmatched. The CDR3 contains 14 residues. Per the germline V gene, CDR1 is DFQATT and CDR2 is SNEGSKA (reference sequence).

A word on this clone: From the germline J gene comes the end of the CDR3, since the read stops 3 residues before it. This chain connects TRBV7-2 to TRBJ2-2, with D perhaps matching TRBD1 (6 bases). Trimming cost V 2 bases and J 4 bases, with 11 bases left between them. Looked up from germline, CDR1 is SGHTA and CDR2 is FQGNSA. The length of the CDR3 is 15 residues. CDR3 bases read: TGTGCCAGCAGCTTAAGGGGGAGTATCACCGGGGAG. Its protein product is CASSLRGSITGE. The complete CDR3 sequence is CASSLRGSITGELFF.

By sample fraction, this clone is medium-sized (0.01 to 0.1%). The CDR3 is CASSERAGGFQETQYF. The sequenced part of the CDR3 DNA is TGTGCCAGCAGTGAGCGAGCGGGGGGCTTCCAAGAGACC. This chain joins TRBV2 and TRBJ2-5; TRBD2 matches at 9 bases. The read finishes 3 residues shy of the CDR3 end, and the germline J gene is used to complete it. The CDR3 is made up of 16 amino acids. Germline V gives CDR1 SNHLY, CDR2 FYNNEI. The J segment lost 1 base and the V segment lost 3 bases, leaving 6 bases of the junction unmatched.

Concerning this clone: The sequence runs out 3 residues before the end of the CDR3; the remainder is reconstructed from the germline J gene. J is TRBJ2-5 and V is TRBV6-2 or TRBV6-3; D possibly corresponds to TRBD2 (6 bases). This CDR3 comprises 17 residues. CDR1 is MNHEY, CDR2 SVGEGT, per germline. The V end lost 4 bases, the J end lost 5 bases, and 23 bases lay between the germline ends. The CDR3 bases that were read are TGTGCCAGCAGTTTCCGCACTCCTACTAGCCGAAGGGAGACC. It specifies CASSFRTPTSRRET. The CDR3 in full is CASSFRTPTSRRETQYF.

This clone came up a few times. The CDR3 here is CASSLRGGAETQYF. The CDR3 DNA, read in part, is TGTGCCAGCAGCCTCCGGGGGGGGGCGGAGACC. The chain employs TRBV7-2 and TRBJ2-5; 8 bases fit TRBD2. The CDR3 end lies 3 residues beyond the end of the read and is filled in from the germline J gene. Germline-derived CDR1 and CDR2 are SGHTA and FQGNSA. This CDR3 comprises 14 residues. Germline trimming cut 5 bases from V and 5 bases from J; bases unmatched to any gene: 7.

A few counts support this clone. Read sequence stops 3 residues before the CDR3 end, and the germline J gene provides the missing end. The gene calls are TRBV7-6 and TRBJ2-2; TRBD1 matches at 10 bases. Losses at the gene ends were 3 bases for V and 1 base for J; bases not matched to a gene: 2. The CDR3 extends over 16 amino acids. Per the germline V gene, CDR1 is SGHVS and CDR2 is FNYEAQ. The part of the CDR3 DNA that was read is TGTGCCAGCAGCTTGGGGACAGGGGTGAACACCGGGGAG. Translated, it gives CASSLGTGVNTGE. Given in full, the CDR3 is CASSLGTGVNTGELFF. The complete variable domain, with remaining parts taken from reference TRBV7-6 and TRBJ2-2, reads GAGVSQSPRYKVTKRGQDVALRCDPISGHVSLYWYRQALGQGPEFLTYFNYEAQQDKSGLPNDRFSAERPEGSISTLTIQRTEQRDSAMYRCASSLGTGVNTGELFFGEGSRLTVL.

In regard to this clone: The CDR3 end lies 3 residues beyond the end of the read and is filled in from the germline J gene. The genes are TRBV7-9 and TRBJ2-5; no firm D call. The ends were cut back, 2 bases at V and 1 base at J, with 8 bases in the middle. Per germline, CDR1 SEHNR and CDR2 FQNEAQ (reference sequence). This CDR3 is 14 amino acids long. The chain's CDR3 is CASSLLRLQETQYF. CDR3 DNA (partial): TGTGCCAGCAGCTTACTCCGACTCCAAGAGACC. Full variable domain (remainder filled in from reference TRBV7-9 and TRBJ2-5): DTGVSQNPRHKITKRGQNVTFRCDPISEHNRLYWYRQTLGQGPEFLTYFQNEAQLEKSRLLSDRFSAERPKGSFSTLEIQRTEQGDSAMYLCASSLLRLQETQYFGPGTRLLVL.

This clone has only a few counts. The sequenced fragment ends 3 residues before the CDR3 boundary, so the rest is inferred from the germline J gene. The rearrangement uses TRBV19 and TRBJ2-1; 14 positions match TRBD2. V shed 7 bases, J shed 7 bases, and the junction held 6 bases outside the gene matches. This CDR3 has 15 residues. The germline CDR1 and CDR2 sequences are LNHDA and SQIVND (reference sequence). CDR3 sequence: CASKRGTSGGNEQFF. CDR3 DNA, as far as it was read: TGTGCCAGTAAGAGGGGGACTAGCGGGGGTAATGAG.

As for this clone: The read gets to within 3 residues of the CDR3 end, and the germline J gene fills in the rest. This chain uses TRBV7-9 with TRBJ2-7; D gene unclear. Trimming removed 4 bases from V and 2 bases from J, with 6 bases in between. This CDR3 region has 12 residues. CDR1 is SEHNR and CDR2 is FQNEAQ in the germline V gene (reference sequence). CDR3 residues: CASSSTTYEQYF. CDR3 DNA, as far as it was read: TGTGCCAGCAGCTCAACAACCTACGAG.